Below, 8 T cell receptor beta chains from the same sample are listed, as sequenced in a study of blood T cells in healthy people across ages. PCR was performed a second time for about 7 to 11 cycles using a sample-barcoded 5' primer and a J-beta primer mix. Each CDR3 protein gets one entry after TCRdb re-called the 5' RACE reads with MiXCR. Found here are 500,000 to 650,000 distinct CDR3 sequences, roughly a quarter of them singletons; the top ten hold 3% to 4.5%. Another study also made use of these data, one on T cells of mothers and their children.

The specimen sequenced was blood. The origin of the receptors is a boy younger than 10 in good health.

The DNA for the CDR3 is TGCAGCGTTGACCTCGGGGGAGACACTGAAGCTTTCTTT. Protein: CSVDLGGDTEAFF. The chain couples TRBV29-1 to TRBJ1-1; D may be TRBD1 (5 bases). The germline gives CDR1 SQVTM, CDR2 ANQGSEA. V lost 3 bases to trimming and J lost 3 bases, with 11 bases between them. The CDR3 has 13 amino acids.

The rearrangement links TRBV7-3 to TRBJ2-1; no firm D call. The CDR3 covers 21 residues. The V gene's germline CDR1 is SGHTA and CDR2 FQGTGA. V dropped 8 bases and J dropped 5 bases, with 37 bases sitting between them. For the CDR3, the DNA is TGTGCCAGCCAACCGTTTAGGCCGGAAGTTAGGTTCCCAGAACAACACAATGAGCAGTTCTTC. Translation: CASQPFRPEVRFPEQHNEQFF.

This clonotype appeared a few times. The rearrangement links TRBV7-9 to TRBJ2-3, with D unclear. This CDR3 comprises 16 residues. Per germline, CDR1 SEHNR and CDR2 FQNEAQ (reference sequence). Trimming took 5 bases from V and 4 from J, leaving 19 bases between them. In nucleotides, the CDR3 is TGTGCCAGCAGCCTAGACGGTAGGGCCTTCGCAGATACGCAGTATTTT. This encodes CASSLDGRAFADTQYF. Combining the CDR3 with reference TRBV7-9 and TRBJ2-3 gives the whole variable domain DTGVSQNPRHKITKRGQNVTFRCDPISEHNRLYWYRQTLGQGPEFLTYFQNEAQLEKSRLLSDRFSAERPKGSFSTLEIQRTEQGDSAMYLCASSLDGRAFADTQYFGPGTRLTVL.

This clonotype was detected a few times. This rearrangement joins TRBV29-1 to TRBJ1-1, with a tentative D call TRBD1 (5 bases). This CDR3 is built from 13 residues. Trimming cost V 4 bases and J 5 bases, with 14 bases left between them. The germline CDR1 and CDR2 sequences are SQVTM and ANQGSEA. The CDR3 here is CSVAPRVRTEAFF. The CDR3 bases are TGCAGCGTTGCCCCCAGGGTAAGGACTGAAGCTTTCTTT.

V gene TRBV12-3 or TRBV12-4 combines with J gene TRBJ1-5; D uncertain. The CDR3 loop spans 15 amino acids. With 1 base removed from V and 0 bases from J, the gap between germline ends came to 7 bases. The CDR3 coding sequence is TGTGCCAGCAGTTTAGGCGACCCTAGCAATCAGCCCCAGCATTTT. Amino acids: CASSLGDPSNQPQHF.

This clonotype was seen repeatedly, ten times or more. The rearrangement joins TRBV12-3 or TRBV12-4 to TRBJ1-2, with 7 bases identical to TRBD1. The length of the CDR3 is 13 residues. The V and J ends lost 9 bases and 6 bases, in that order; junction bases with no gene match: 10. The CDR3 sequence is CASLSDREDGYTF. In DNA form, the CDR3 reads TGTGCCAGTCTATCAGACAGGGAAGATGGCTACACCTTC.

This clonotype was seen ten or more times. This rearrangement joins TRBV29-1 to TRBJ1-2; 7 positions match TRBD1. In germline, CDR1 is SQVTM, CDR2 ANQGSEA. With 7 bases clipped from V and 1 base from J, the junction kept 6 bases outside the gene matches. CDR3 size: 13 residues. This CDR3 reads CSDRTGYNYGYTF. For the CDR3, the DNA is TGCAGCGATAGGACAGGTTATAACTATGGCTACACCTTC. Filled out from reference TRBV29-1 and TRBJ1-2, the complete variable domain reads SAVISQKPSRDICQRGTSLTIQCQVDSQVTMMFWYRQQPGQSLTLIATANQGSEATYESGFVIDKFPISRPNLTFSTLTVSNMSPEDSSIYLCSDRTGYNYGYTFGSGTRLTVV.

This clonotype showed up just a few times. CDR3 coding DNA: TGCAGTGCTCCCCAGAGGGAGGGGGCGGGGACTGAAGCTTTCTTT. Amino acids: CSAPQREGAGTEAFF. V and J are TRBV20-1 and TRBJ1-1, with 7 bases identical to TRBD1. The germline gives CDR1 DFQATT, CDR2 SNEGSKA (reference sequence). The CDR3 has 15 amino acids. Unmatched junction bases numbered 14, after V lost 5 bases and J lost 5 bases.